These 10 T cell receptor beta chains were sequenced from one sample in a study of CD8+ T cells in alopecia areata. This sample's treatment: oral pan-JAK inhibitor, 5-10 mg twice daily. Following RNA extraction, reverse transcription yielded cDNA that acted as the sequencing template. Some clones are missing from TCRdb's copy, which holds only in-frame ones; the method was immunoSEQ multiplex PCR. Of about 260,000 clones detected, 60% appear once; the ten largest clones hold about 0.93%. The sequencing here drew on CD4+ T cells sorted from blood, taken around week 53, from a patient treated with tofacitinib. All receptors derive from a human donor with alopecia areata.

The chain carries TRBV5-1 and TRBJ2-7; tentatively, D is TRBD1 or TRBD2 (6 bases each). Germline loops: CDR1 SGHRS, CDR2 YFSETQ. V was clipped by 4 bases and J by 5 bases, with 13 bases between them. This CDR3 has 13 amino acids. The CDR3 here is CASSPQGRHEQYF. The CDR3 region has the DNA TGCGCCAGCAGCCCTCAGGGGAGGCACGAGCAGTACTTC.

The gene calls are TRBV7-2 and TRBJ2-2; 8 bases fit TRBD1. The V gene end was trimmed by 5 bases and the J gene end by 3 bases; junction bases not matched to a gene: 5. The CDR3 is 15 residues long. CDR1 is SGHTA and CDR2 is FQGNSA in the germline V gene. DNA of the CDR3: TGTGCCAGCAGCGCCAGGACAGGGCACACCGGGGAGCTGTTTTTT. Translation gives CASSARTGHTGELFF. Full variable domain (missing parts from reference TRBV7-2 and TRBJ2-2): GAGVSQSPSNKVTEKGKDVELRCDPISGHTALYWYRQSLGQGLEFLIYFQGNSAPDKSGLPSDRFSAERTGGSVSTLTIQRTQQEDSAVYLCASSARTGHTGELFFGEGSRLTVL.

The CDR3 region is CAWSGGTRSTDTQYF. CDR3 sequence (DNA): TGTGCCTGGAGTGGCGGGACTCGGAGCACAGATACGCAGTATTTT. The gene calls are TRBV30 and TRBJ2-3, with TRBD2 as a possible D gene (6 bases). This CDR3 is 15 amino acids long. The ends were cut back, 1 base at V and 0 bases at J, with 11 bases in the middle. The germline V gene encodes CDR1 GTSNPN and CDR2 SVGIG (reference sequence).

With respect to this clone: The same CDR3 arises from other DNA sequences in this sample as well. The rearrangement links TRBV30 to TRBJ1-5; no definite D call. Trimming stripped 0 bases from V and 2 bases from J, with 5 bases between. From germline, CDR1 is GTSNPN and CDR2 SVGIG (reference sequence). CDR3 length: 13 amino acids. The CDR3: CAWSVVGNQPQHF. The CDR3 DNA reads TGTGCCTGGAGTGTGGTCGGCAATCAGCCCCAGCATTTT. Together with reference TRBV30 and TRBJ1-5, the CDR3 gives the full variable domain: SQTIHQWPATLVQPVGSPLSLECTVEGTSNPNLYWYRQAAGRGLQLLFYSVGIGQISSEVPQNLSASRPQDRQFILSSKKLLLSDSGFYLCAWSVVGNQPQHFGDGTRLSIL.

The chain recombines TRBV30 with TRBJ1-5; D gene unclear. CDR3 length equals 13 residues. V was cut by 4 bases and J by 3 bases, with 10 bases left in between. Per the germline V gene, CDR1 is GTSNPN and CDR2 is SVGIG (reference sequence). This CDR3 is CAWNGRLNQPQHF. In nucleotides, the CDR3 is TGTGCCTGGAACGGACGGCTCAATCAGCCCCAGCATTTT.

This clone occurred a few times. V usage is TRBV5-1 and J usage is TRBJ2-1; D remains ambiguous. The germline CDR1 and CDR2 sequences are SGHRS and YFSETQ. CDR3 length: 11 residues. V lost 0 bases to trimming and J lost 10 bases, with 5 bases between them. CDR3 residues: CASSLEREQFF. The CDR3 DNA reads TGCGCCAGCAGCTTGGAAAGGGAGCAGTTCTTC. Together with reference TRBV5-1 and TRBJ2-1, the CDR3 gives the full variable domain: KAGVTQTPRYLIKTRGQQVTLSCSPISGHRSVSWYQQTPGQGLQFLFEYFSETQRNKGNFPGRFSGRQFSNSRSEMNVSTLELGDSALYLCASSLEREQFFGPGTRLTVL.

The J gene is TRBJ2-5, the V gene TRBV29-1; D not resolved. This CDR3 has 12 amino acids. The V and J ends lost 4 bases and 2 bases respectively, with 8 bases between them. Germline V gene data show CDR1 as SQVTM and CDR2 as ANQGSEA. This chain's CDR3 is CSVGADQETQYF. CDR3 DNA: TGCAGCGTTGGGGCTGATCAAGAGACCCAGTACTTC.

This chain connects TRBV7-2 to TRBJ2-3; 8 positions match TRBD2. Germline CDR1 is SGHTA and CDR2 is FQGNSA. Trimming removed 5 bases from V and 3 bases from J; junction bases left unmatched: 13. The CDR3 contains 17 residues. The CDR3 region has the DNA TGTGCCAGCAGCCCACAGTATGGGGCGGGGGGTACAGATACGCAGTATTTT. Translated: CASSPQYGAGGTDTQYF. The complete variable domain, with remaining parts taken from reference TRBV7-2 and TRBJ2-3, reads GAGVSQSPSNKVTEKGKDVELRCDPISGHTALYWYRQSLGQGLEFLIYFQGNSAPDKSGLPSDRFSAERTGGSVSTLTIQRTQQEDSAVYLCASSPQYGAGGTDTQYFGPGTRLTVL.

J is TRBJ2-5 and V is TRBV6-6; possibly TRBD2 for D (6 bases). The V and J ends lost 6 bases and 2 bases respectively, with 16 bases between them. CDR1 is MNHNY and CDR2 is SVGAGI in the germline V gene (reference sequence). This CDR3 contains 15 residues. CDR3 DNA sequence: TGTGCCAGCAGCTCGGGGAGGATAGCTCAAGAGACCCAGTACTTC. It yields the protein CASSSGRIAQETQYF.

This clone was counted only a few times. This chain connects TRBV7-2 to TRBJ2-5, with D perhaps TRBD1 (6 bases). The V end was cut by 1 base, the J end by 5 bases, with 14 bases between. There are 15 residues in the CDR3. In germline, CDR1 is SGHTA, CDR2 FQGNSA. The CDR3 sequence is CASSLVDLGQETQYF. The DNA for the CDR3 is TGTGCCAGCAGCTTAGTTGATTTAGGACAGGAGACCCAGTACTTC. Drawing the rest from reference TRBV7-2 and TRBJ2-5, the complete variable domain is GAGVSQSPSNKVTEKGKDVELRCDPISGHTALYWYRQSLGQGLEFLIYFQGNSAPDKSGLPSDRFSAERTGGSVSTLTIQRTQQEDSAVYLCASSLVDLGQETQYFGPGTRLLVL.